This T cell receptor (beta chain) was recorded in a study of shared clonotypes between healthy human individuals. The CDR3 runs to 15 residues. Germline CDR1 and CDR2: SGDLS and YYNGEE. Trimming left V 0 bases short and J 0 bases short, with 8 bases between. Bulk PBMC genomic DNA spanned ten immunoSEQ deep plates. This table comes from immunoSEQ multiplex PCR, and its TCRdb copy is limited to in-frame clones, with some not included. The sample carries around 500,000 clones, around three quarters recorded once. The V call is TRBV9, the J call TRBJ2-3; weak D call: TRBD2 (5 bases). The origin of this receptor is a woman aged 40 to 49 in good health. Some clones in this sample may be carry-over from other donors' samples. Sequencing was done on a sample of PBMCs. DNA for the CDR3: TGTGCCAGCAGCGTAGTAGCGACTAGCACAGATACGCAGTATTTT. This codes for CASSVVATSTDTQYF.